This passage covers 15 T cell receptor beta chains from one sample sequenced in a study of OX40 agonist ivuxolimab in advanced cancers. Assay: immunoSEQ multiplex PCR; the TCRdb copy retains only in-frame clones and omits some. The data show about 30,000 clones, 75% to 95% seen once. The sequenced sample was CD4+ or CD8+ T cells sorted from blood, obtained in a trial of the OX40 agonist ivuxolimab. The receptor set was obtained from an adult with an advanced solid tumor such as melanoma, head and neck, liver or kidney cancer.

This rearrangement joins TRBV7-9 to TRBJ1-2; 8 bases are shared with TRBD1. The germline V gene encodes CDR1 SEHNR and CDR2 FQNEAQ (reference sequence). The V gene end was trimmed by 5 bases and the J gene end by 5 bases; junction bases not matched to a gene: 7. This CDR3 is 14 amino acids long. CDR3 sequence: CASSPRQGWYGYTF. The CDR3 DNA reads as TGTGCCAGCAGCCCCCGACAGGGGTGGTATGGCTACACCTTC.

V and J are TRBV5-1 and TRBJ2-2, with D hard to call. The germline gives CDR1 SGHRS, CDR2 YFSETQ. The CDR3 spans 15 residues. Trimming took off 2 bases at V and 3 bases at J, with 11 bases between the two ends. DNA of the CDR3: TGCGCCAGCAGCTTTCTGCAGACCCACACCGGGGAGCTGTTTTTT. Translating gives CASSFLQTHTGELFF.

A single count supports this clone. The chain carries TRBV18 and TRBJ2-1, with 11 positions matching TRBD1. The CDR3 is 16 residues long. The germline gives CDR1 KGHSH, CDR2 LQKENI. Unmatched junction bases numbered 6, after V lost 3 bases and J lost 5 bases. The DNA of the CDR3 is TGTGCCAGCTCACCCACGGGACAGGGGGAACACAATGAGCAGTTCTTC. Amino acid sequence: CASSPTGQGEHNEQFF.

This chain uses TRBV5-1 with TRBJ2-3; a weak D match, TRBD2 (5 bases). The CDR3 sequence is 15 residues long. The ends were cut back, 3 bases at V and 0 bases at J, with 11 bases in the middle. From germline, CDR1 is SGHRS and CDR2 YFSETQ. CDR3: CASSSRTRSTDTQYF. The CDR3 DNA follows: TGCGCCAGCAGCTCCCGGACTCGTAGCACAGATACGCAGTATTTT.

This chain uses TRBV27 with TRBJ2-7, with a tentative D call TRBD1 (5 bases). CDR1 and CDR2 from the germline V gene are MNHEY and SMNVEV (reference sequence). There are 15 residues in the CDR3. Trimming removed 4 bases from V and 3 bases from J, with 16 bases in between. CDR3 sequence: CASSSLAGPSYEQYF. The CDR3 bases are TGTGCCAGCAGTTCCCTTGCAGGGCCCAGCTACGAGCAGTACTTC.

The V and J genes are TRBV4-1 and TRBJ2-7; 11 bases align to TRBD2. The CDR3 sequence is 15 residues long. The V and J ends lost 1 base and 2 bases, in that order; junction bases with no gene match: 1. Germline V gene lookup returns CDR1 MGHRA and CDR2 YSYEKL. CDR3 sequence (DNA): TGCGCCAGCAGCCAAGTGACTAGCGGGGCCTACGAGCAGTACTTC. This sequence encodes CASSQVTSGAYEQYF.

CDR3: CASSQEAKGLIYEQYV. The DNA of the CDR3 is TGCGCCAGCAGCCAAGAAGCCAAGGGGCTAATCTACGAGCAGTACGTC. The chain uses TRBV4-1 and TRBJ2-7; possible D gene TRBD1, 5 bases. This CDR3 comprises 16 residues. The germline gives CDR1 MGHRA, CDR2 YSYEKL. Trimming shortened V by 0 bases and J by 3 bases, and 15 bases separated the two germline ends.

The chain combines TRBV7-9 with TRBJ1-3; no firm D call. The V end was cut by 1 base, the J end by 0 bases, with 7 bases between. Germline V gene lookup returns CDR1 SEHNR and CDR2 FQNEAQ (reference sequence). This CDR3 comprises 15 residues. CDR3 loop: CASSLDGNSGNTIYF. CDR3 nucleotide sequence: TGTGCCAGCAGCTTAGACGGAAACTCTGGAAACACCATATATTTT. The whole variable domain, remainder taken from reference TRBV7-9 and TRBJ1-3, is DTGVSQNPRHKITKRGQNVTFRCDPISEHNRLYWYRQTLGQGPEFLTYFQNEAQLEKSRLLSDRFSAERPKGSFSTLEIQRTEQGDSAMYLCASSLDGNSGNTIYFGEGSWLTVV.

The chain uses TRBV7-9 and TRBJ2-1; 10 bases map to TRBD1. The CDR3 covers 15 residues. The V gene's germline CDR1 is SEHNR and CDR2 FQNEAQ (reference sequence). The V segment lost 0 bases and the J segment 9 bases; nucleotides outside the gene matches: 5. The CDR3 sequence is CASSLASGQGVEQFF. The DNA for the CDR3 is TGTGCCAGCAGCTTAGCGTCCGGACAGGGGGTTGAGCAGTTCTTC.

V gene TRBV12-5 combines with J gene TRBJ2-1, with 8 bases identical to TRBD1. The ends lost 0 bases at V and 6 bases at J; junction bases unmatched: 4. The CDR3 consists of 15 residues. Germline V gives CDR1 LGHNT, CDR2 FRNRAP. CDR3 nucleotide sequence: TGTGCTAGTGGTTTGGTACCTACAGGGGGCAATGAGCAGTTCTTC. Its protein product is CASGLVPTGGNEQFF.

This chain joins TRBV7-2 and TRBJ2-1, with 7 bases identical to TRBD2. Germline CDR1 is SGHTA and CDR2 is FQGNSA. The CDR3 loop spans 18 amino acids. The trim removed 1 base at V and 3 bases at J, leaving 12 bases unmatched. The CDR3 DNA reads as TGTGCCAGCAGCTTAGTCTCTCCGCCGGCTAGCGGCTACAATGAGCAGTTCTTC. Translating it yields CASSLVSPPASGYNEQFF.

The chain uses TRBV4-3 and TRBJ1-6; D not certain. CDR1 LGHNA and CDR2 YSLEER come from the germline V gene. Trimming took off 0 bases at V and 5 bases at J, with 11 bases between the two ends. The CDR3 extends over 16 amino acids. The chain's CDR3 is CASSQEGLPHNSPLHF. The CDR3 nucleotides are TGCGCCAGCAGCCAAGAGGGGTTACCTCATAATTCACCCCTCCACTTT.

CDR3 DNA: TGTGCCAGTAGTATAGGGCCTCAGCCCCAGCATTTT. Protein product: CASSIGPQPQHF. The chain recombines TRBV19 with TRBJ1-5; D unclear. The V and J ends lost 1 base and 6 bases respectively, with 4 bases between them. The CDR3 has 12 residues. Germline V lookup: CDR1 LNHDA, CDR2 SQIVND (reference sequence).

The rearrangement links TRBV14 to TRBJ1-2, with 9 bases lining up with TRBD1. Germline CDR1 SGHDN, CDR2 FVKESK. The CDR3 covers 18 residues. After removal of 4 bases from V and 3 bases from J, the junction contained 15 bases not matched to a gene. DNA for the CDR3: TGTGCCAGCAGCCCAATACGCCACAGGGGGCGCATTGACTATGGCTACACCTTC. Translated, it gives CASSPIRHRGRIDYGYTF.

The V and J genes are TRBV28 and TRBJ2-3; no clear D gene. The CDR3 loop spans 14 amino acids. Germline CDR1 MDHEN, CDR2 SYDVKM. V lost 3 bases to trimming and J lost 1 base, with 8 bases between them. This chain's CDR3 is CASSLLVRTDTQYF. The CDR3 DNA follows: TGTGCCAGCAGTTTGTTAGTCCGCACAGATACGCAGTATTTT. The entire variable domain, with the rest obtained from reference TRBV28 and TRBJ2-3, is as follows: DVKVTQSSRYLVKRTGEKVFLECVQDMDHENMFWYRQDPGLGLRLIYFSYDVKMKEKGDIPEGYSVSREKKERFSLILESASTNQTSMYLCASSLLVRTDTQYFGPGTRLTVL.